These 6 T cell receptor beta chains were sequenced from one sample in a study of cytomegalovirus exposure and HLA in healthy donors. TCRdb's table, derived via immunoSEQ multiplex PCR, lists solely in-frame clones and lacks some. In the table there are about 260,000 clones, about nine tenths of which are singletons. The material sequenced was PBMCs. All receptors come from a woman aged 25 to 39 in good health and CMV-seronegative.

This clone was recorded a few times. This chain joins TRBV18 and TRBJ1-5; TRBD1 is a possible D gene (5 bases). The V end was cut by 3 bases, the J end by 0 bases, with 15 bases between. The CDR3 consists of 17 residues. Germline CDR1 KGHSH, CDR2 LQKENI. The CDR3 DNA is TGTGCCAGCTCACCGGGGCGGGAGTCGCGTAGCAATCAGCCCCAGCATTTT. It codes for CASSPGRESRSNQPQHF.

The chain is built from TRBV7-6 and TRBJ1-4, with D possibly matching TRBD1 (6 bases). Trimming removed 3 bases from V and 8 bases from J, with 16 bases in between. Germline V CDR1 and CDR2: SGHVS, FNYEAQ. This CDR3 has 15 amino acids. CDR3 nucleotides: TGTGCCAGCAGCTTTACGTCGGGGGCTGGAGAAAAACTGTTTTTT. It encodes CASSFTSGAGEKLFF.

J is TRBJ2-1 and V is TRBV27; D is unclear. CDR3 length: 13 residues. V lost 5 bases and J lost 5, with 10 bases in between. Germline V CDR1 and CDR2: MNHEY, SMNVEV (reference sequence). CDR3 sequence: CASSVLNHNEQFF. As DNA, the CDR3 is TGTGCCAGCAGTGTCTTGAACCACAATGAGCAGTTCTTC.

In DNA form, the CDR3 reads TGTGCCAGCAGCTACGGGACACCCTACGAGCAGTACTTC. This sequence encodes CASSYGTPYEQYF. This chain joins TRBV6-1 and TRBJ2-7; TRBD1 is a possible D gene (6 bases). Germline CDR1 MNHNS, CDR2 SASEGT. The CDR3 runs to 13 residues. V was clipped by 6 bases and J by 2 bases, with 11 bases between them.

This chain uses TRBV11-2 with TRBJ2-3; 10 positions agree with TRBD2. The length of the CDR3 is 16 residues. The germline CDR1 and CDR2 sequences are SGHAT and FQNNGV. J lost 0 bases, V lost 5 bases, and 5 bases had no gene match. CDR3 in amino acids: CASSPTSGASTDTQYF. CDR3 nucleotide sequence: TGTGCCAGCAGCCCAACTAGCGGGGCAAGCACAGATACGCAGTATTTT.

This clone appeared a few times. V and J are TRBV6-1 and TRBJ2-3, with 9 bases identical to TRBD2. Germline V gene sequence: CDR1 MNHNS, CDR2 SASEGT. This CDR3 spans 18 amino acids. V was pared by 4 bases and J by 10 bases, with 21 bases of the junction left unmatched. The DNA for the CDR3 is TGTGCCAGCAGTGGGGTAGTAGGCGTGACTAGCGGTGCTGGGGCGCAGTATTTT. Its translation is CASSGVVGVTSGAGAQYF.